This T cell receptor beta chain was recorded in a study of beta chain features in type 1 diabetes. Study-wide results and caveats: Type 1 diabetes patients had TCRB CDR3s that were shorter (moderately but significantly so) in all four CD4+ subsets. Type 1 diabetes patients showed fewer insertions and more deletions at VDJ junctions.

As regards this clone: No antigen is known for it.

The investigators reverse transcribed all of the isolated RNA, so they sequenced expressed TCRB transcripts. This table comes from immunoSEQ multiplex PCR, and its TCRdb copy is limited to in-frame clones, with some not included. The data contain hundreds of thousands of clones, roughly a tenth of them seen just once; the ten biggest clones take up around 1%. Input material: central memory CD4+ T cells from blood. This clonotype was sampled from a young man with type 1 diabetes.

CDR3 DNA: TGTGCCAGCAGCCCCGAACCGGGGGCGATTGAGACCCAGTACTTC. Translated: CASSPEPGAIETQYF. The rearrangement links TRBV9 to TRBJ2-5; the D gene could be TRBD1 or TRBD2 (6 bases each). CDR1 and CDR2 (germline): SGDLS, YYNGEE. V lost 4 bases to trimming and J lost 5 bases, with 18 bases between them. The CDR3 is 15 amino acids.